Listed below are T cell receptor beta chains from one sample, sequenced in a study of blood T cell repertoires in COVID-19. Sequenced by immunoSEQ multiplex PCR; TCRdb stores in-frame clones only, minus some. The sample holds approximately 27,000 clones, 75% to 85% seen once. Sequenced input: peripheral blood. Source of these receptors: a human donor in a cohort sampled during active COVID-19. The CDR3 runs from the conserved cysteine through the conserved F or W. A D gene is named only where the DNA matches it firmly. A row's size may be missing; if present it is once, few, many or a size class.

>TRBV4-3|TRBD1|TRBJ2-4|-
CASSQEGTGAAKNIQYF
TGCGCCAGCAGCCAAGAAGGGACAGGGGCGGCCAAAAACATTCAGTACTTC
>TRBV18|TRBD2|TRBJ2-1|-
CASSPAGGSGNEQFF
TGTGCCAGCTCACCAGCGGGGGGTTCTGGCAATGAGCAGTTCTTC
>TRBV25-1|-|TRBJ2-7|-
CASSEYKGQRIYEQYF
TGTGCCAGCAGTGAATATAAGGGACAACGGATCTACGAGCAGTACTTC
>TRBV5-1|TRBD2|TRBJ2-3|-
CASSLEPAGGPDTQYF
TGCGCCAGCAGCTTGGAGCCAGCGGGGGGGCCAGATACGCAGTATTTT
>TRBV28|-|TRBJ2-1|-
CASSLYAGSSYNEQFF
TGTGCCAGCAGTTTATACGCCGGGAGTTCCTACAATGAGCAGTTCTTC
>TRBV4-1|-|TRBJ1-6|-
CASSQAGTQDSLLHF
TGCGCCAGCAGCCAAGCGGGGACTCAAGATTCACTCCTCCACTTT
>TRBV28|TRBD1|TRBJ1-5|-
CASRTTGDQPQHF
TGTGCCAGCAGGACTACAGGGGATCAGCCCCAGCATTTT
>TRBV6-5|-|TRBJ2-3|-
CASSYSGVGTDTQYF
TGTGCCAGCAGTTACTCAGGGGTAGGGACAGATACGCAGTATTTT
>TRBV10-3|-|TRBJ1-2|-
CAISEEGQGLHGYTF
TGTGCCATCAGTGAAGAGGGTCAGGGGCTTCATGGCTACACCTTC
>TRBV6-6|-|TRBJ1-2|-
CASTQPQENYGYTF
TGTGCCAGCACCCAGCCACAGGAAAACTATGGCTACACCTTC
>TRBV2|TRBD1|TRBJ1-4|-
CASSSGTGGSNEKLFF
TGTGCCAGCAGTTCCGGGACAGGGGGGTCTAATGAAAAACTGTTTTTT
>TRBV7-9|TRBD2|TRBJ2-7|-
CASSPRLALTYYEQYF
TGTGCCAGCAGCCCACGACTAGCTCTAACCTACTACGAGCAGTACTTC
>TRBV7-2|TRBD1|TRBJ1-5|-
CASSLAPGQGQPQHF
TGTGCCAGCAGCCTGGCCCCGGGACAGGGGCAGCCCCAGCATTTT
>TRBV4-1|-|TRBJ2-5|-
CASSQDEASRETQYF
TGCGCCAGCAGCCAAGATGAGGCTAGTCGAGAGACCCAGTACTTC
>TRBV4-3|TRBD1|TRBJ2-7|-
CASSPKQGAMSYEQYF
TGCGCCAGCAGCCCGAAACAGGGGGCGATGAGCTACGAGCAGTACTTC
>TRBV19|-|TRBJ1-2|once
CASSYRAGYGYTF
TGTGCCAGTAGCTACAGGGCAGGCTATGGCTACACCTTC
>TRBV7-9|-|TRBJ2-3|few
CASRQVQVLGDTQYF
TGTGCCAGCAGACAAGTCCAGGTTCTGGGAGATACGCAGTATTTT
>TRBV5-6|-|TRBJ1-4|-
CASSPRWRDETNEKLFF
TGTGCCAGCAGCCCCAGATGGAGGGATGAAACTAATGAAAAACTGTTTTTT
>TRBV5-4|TRBD1|TRBJ1-2|-
CASSHPTGGNYGYTF
TGTGCCAGCAGCCACCCAACAGGGGGAAACTATGGCTACACCTTC
>TRBV25-1|-|TRBJ1-6|-
CASSESPLSSYNSPLHF
TGTGCCAGCAGTGAATCGCCCCTCAGCTCCTATAATTCACCCCTCCACTTT
>TRBV18|-|TRBJ1-4|-
CASSPGRTNEKLFF
TGTGCCAGCTCACCGGGGAGGACTAATGAAAAACTGTTTTTT
>TRBV4-3|TRBD2|TRBJ2-1|once
CASSHGLAETNEQFF
TGCGCCAGCAGCCACGGACTAGCGGAAACCAATGAGCAGTTCTTC
>TRBV19|TRBD2|TRBJ2-7|-
CASSILAGGTYEQYF
TGTGCCAGTAGTATCCTAGCGGGAGGCACCTACGAGCAGTACTTC
>TRBV4-3|-|TRBJ2-3|-
CASSQASAVAGSTDTQYF
TGCGCCAGCAGCCAAGCCTCCGCCGTGGCGGGATCCACAGATACGCAGTATTTT
>TRBV19|-|TRBJ2-1|-
CASSNSLYNEQFF
TGTGCCAGTAGTAACAGTCTCTACAATGAGCAGTTCTTC
>TRBV18|TRBD1|TRBJ1-6|-
CASSQLEVGQGSYNSPLHF
TGTGCCAGCTCACAACTAGAGGTGGGACAGGGATCCTATAATTCACCCCTCCACTTT